This T cell receptor beta chain was recovered during a study of OX40 agonist ivuxolimab in advanced cancers. At the level of the study: Across the patients, intravenous ivuxolimab was delivered every 2 weeks at 0.01 to 10 mg/kg. Age averaged 60 years (range roughly 23 to 79), and about 86% were male.

The CDR3 covers 15 residues. Germline V gene lookup returns CDR1 ENHRY and CDR2 SYGVKD. V dropped 0 bases and J dropped 0 bases, with 9 bases sitting between them. Libraries were prepared by immunoSEQ multiplex PCR; TCRdb keeps only in-frame clonotypes and omits some of them. The sample contains around 44,000 clones, about 89% of which appear only once. The chain has TRBV10-3 and TRBJ2-7; D is perhaps TRBD1 or TRBD2 (5 bases each). The receptor was derived from an adult with an advanced solid tumor such as melanoma, head and neck, liver or kidney cancer. Specimen: CD4+ or CD8+ T cells sorted from blood, collected in a trial of the OX40 agonist ivuxolimab. The CDR3 spells CAISESFGTSYEQYF. The CDR3, as DNA: TGTGCCATCAGTGAGTCGTTCGGGACCTCCTACGAGCAGTACTTC.